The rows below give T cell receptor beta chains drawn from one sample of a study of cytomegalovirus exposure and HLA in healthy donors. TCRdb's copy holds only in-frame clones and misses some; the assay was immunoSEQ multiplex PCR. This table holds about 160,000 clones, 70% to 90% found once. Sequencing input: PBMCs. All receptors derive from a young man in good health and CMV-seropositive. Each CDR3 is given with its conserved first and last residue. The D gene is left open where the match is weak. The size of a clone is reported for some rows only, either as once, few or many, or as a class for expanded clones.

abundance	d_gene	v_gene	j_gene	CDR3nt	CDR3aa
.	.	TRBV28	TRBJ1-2	TGTGCCAGCAGGGGGCCGGTAGGCAGGGACATTAACTATGGCTACACCTTC	CASRGPVGRDINYGYTF
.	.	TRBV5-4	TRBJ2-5	TGTGCCAGCAGCCGCCCCGGGACTGGCCAAGAGACCCAGTACTTC	CASSRPGTGQETQYF
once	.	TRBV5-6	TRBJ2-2	TGTGCCAGCAGCCATCTCGGGGGTCTCACCGGGGAGCTGTTTTTT	CASSHLGGLTGELFF
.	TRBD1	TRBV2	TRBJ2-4	TGTGCCAGCAGTGATCGGGACAGTCGGTTGTACTTC	CASSDRDSRLYF
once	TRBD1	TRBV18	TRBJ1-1	TGTGCCAGCTCACTGGACAGGGACTCTATCGAAGCTTTCTTT	CASSLDRDSIEAFF
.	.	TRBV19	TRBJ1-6	TGTGCCAGTACCTCCTTGGCAGGGGTAAATTCACCCCTCCACTTT	CASTSLAGVNSPLHF
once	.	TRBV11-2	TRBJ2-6	TGTGCCAGCAGCTCCTCGGGGGTTGGTTCTGGGGCCAACGGCCTGACTTTC	CASSSSGVGSGANGLTF
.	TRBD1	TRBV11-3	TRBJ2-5	TGTGCCAGCAGCTTAGTCAGGGGGCAGTACTTC	CASSLVRGQYF
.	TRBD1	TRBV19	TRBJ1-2	TGTGCCAGTAGTATCAACAGGGGCGCTACCTATGGCTACACCTTC	CASSINRGATYGYTF
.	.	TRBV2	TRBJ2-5	TGTGCCAGCAGTGAAAGGCGGGGTCGGGAGACCCAGTACTTC	CASSERRGRETQYF
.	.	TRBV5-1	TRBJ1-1	TGCGCCAGCAGCTTACTCCCTACGCCCGCTGAAGCTTTCTTT	CASSLLPTPAEAFF
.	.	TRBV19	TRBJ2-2	TGTGCCAGTAGTATCCGGCAGGGGCGCACCGGGGAGCTGTTTTTT	CASSIRQGRTGELFF
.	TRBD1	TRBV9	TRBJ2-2	TGTGCCAGCAGCGGAGGGGGACAGGACCCCTTTAACACCGGGGAGCTGTTTTTT	CASSGGGQDPFNTGELFF
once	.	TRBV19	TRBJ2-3	TGTGCCAGTAGTACCAGGGACTTCACAGATACGCAGTATTTT	CASSTRDFTDTQYF
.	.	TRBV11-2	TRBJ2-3	TGTGCCAGCAGCTTAGTGCTAGACAGAGATACGCAGTATTTT	CASSLVLDRDTQYF
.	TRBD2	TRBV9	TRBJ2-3	TGTGCCAGCAGCGTATTTGGCGGGGGGGCGGATACGCAGTATTTT	CASSVFGGGADTQYF
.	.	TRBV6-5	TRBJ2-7	TGTGCCAGCAGTTACAAAACCCAGGGAAACTACGAGCAGTACTTC	CASSYKTQGNYEQYF
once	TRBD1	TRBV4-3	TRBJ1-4	TGCGCCAGCAGCCCCGTCGACAGGGGAGGTAGTGAAAAACTGTTTTTT	CASSPVDRGGSEKLFF
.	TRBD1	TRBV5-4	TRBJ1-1	TGTGCCAGCAGCTTTTTCGACAGGGATGACACTGAAGCTTTCTTT	CASSFFDRDDTEAFF
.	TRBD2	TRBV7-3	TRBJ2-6	TGTGCCAGCAGCCCAACTAGCGGGGGGATCTTTGGGGCCAACGTCCTGACTTTC	CASSPTSGGIFGANVLTF
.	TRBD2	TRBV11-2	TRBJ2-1	TGTGCCAGCAGCTTCGCGGGGGGGACCGGGGGTGAGCAGTTCTTC	CASSFAGGTGGEQFF
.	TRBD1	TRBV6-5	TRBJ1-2	TGTGCCAGCAGCCGTACACAGGGGAACTATGGCTACACCTTC	CASSRTQGNYGYTF